The entry that follows covers one T cell receptor (beta chain) sequence. Generated by immunoSEQ multiplex PCR, the TCRdb table keeps only in-frame clones and is missing some. The data hold 25,000 to 35,000 clones, with roughly nine tenths observed a single time. This entry comes from a study of OX40 agonist ivuxolimab in advanced cancers. J lost 0 bases, V lost 7 bases, and 4 bases had no gene match. Germline loops: CDR1 SQVTM, CDR2 ANQGSEA. This CDR3 spans 13 amino acids. The sequence was obtained from an adult with an advanced solid tumor such as melanoma, head and neck, liver or kidney cancer. V is TRBV29-1 and J is TRBJ2-7; 9 bases agree with TRBD1. Source: CD4+ or CD8+ T cells sorted from blood, taken in a trial of the OX40 agonist ivuxolimab. The CDR3 sequence is CSAWTGDSYEQYF. The CDR3 DNA sequence: TGCAGCGCCTGGACAGGGGACTCCTACGAGCAGTACTTC.